This T cell receptor beta chain was found in a study of OX40 agonist ivuxolimab in advanced cancers. Study summary: Patients were roughly 83% male with ages about 20 to 79, mean roughly 55.

Study-wide results and caveats: Among T cells, CD8+ cells averaged more expanded clones than CD4+ cells.

Germline loops: CDR1 KGHSH, CDR2 LQKENI. V lost 3 bases, J lost 5 bases, and 27 bases lay in between. This CDR3 spans 19 amino acids. For this clone: The antigen is undetermined.

TCRdb's table, derived via immunoSEQ multiplex PCR, lists solely in-frame clones and lacks some. The table has under 100,000 clones, approximately 92% seen once. The receptor's source is an adult with an advanced solid tumor such as melanoma, head and neck, liver or kidney cancer. Sequencing was performed on CD4+ or CD8+ T cells sorted from blood, taken in a trial of the OX40 agonist ivuxolimab. The rearrangement links TRBV18 to TRBJ2-3; D tentatively fits TRBD1 or TRBD2 (5 bases each). The DNA of the CDR3 is TGTGCCAGCTCACCCGGAAAAAAAGCCCCACGACGGGGCCGAGATACGCAGTATTTT. Its translation is CASSPGKKAPRRGRDTQYF.